The T cell receptor beta chain under discussion was sequenced for a study of blood T cell repertoires in COVID-19. Study at large: Whether acute or convalescent, the COVID-19 samples came from the United States, Italy and Spain.

Germline loops: CDR1 SGDLS, CDR2 YYNGEE. This CDR3 comprises 15 residues. The V end lost 3 bases, the J end lost 0 bases, and 12 bases lay between the germline ends. Produced via immunoSEQ multiplex PCR; TCRdb's table is partial and in-frame only. The profile covers 280,000 or so clones, with roughly 86% appearing a single time and roughly 9% taken by the ten largest. Sequenced: peripheral blood. The receptor was isolated from a man younger than 35 with active or convalescent COVID-19. This rearrangement joins TRBV9 to TRBJ1-2, with D perhaps matching TRBD1 (6 bases). The CDR3 region is CASSARQEPNYGYTF. For the CDR3, the DNA is TGTGCCAGCAGCGCACGACAGGAACCTAACTATGGCTACACCTTC.